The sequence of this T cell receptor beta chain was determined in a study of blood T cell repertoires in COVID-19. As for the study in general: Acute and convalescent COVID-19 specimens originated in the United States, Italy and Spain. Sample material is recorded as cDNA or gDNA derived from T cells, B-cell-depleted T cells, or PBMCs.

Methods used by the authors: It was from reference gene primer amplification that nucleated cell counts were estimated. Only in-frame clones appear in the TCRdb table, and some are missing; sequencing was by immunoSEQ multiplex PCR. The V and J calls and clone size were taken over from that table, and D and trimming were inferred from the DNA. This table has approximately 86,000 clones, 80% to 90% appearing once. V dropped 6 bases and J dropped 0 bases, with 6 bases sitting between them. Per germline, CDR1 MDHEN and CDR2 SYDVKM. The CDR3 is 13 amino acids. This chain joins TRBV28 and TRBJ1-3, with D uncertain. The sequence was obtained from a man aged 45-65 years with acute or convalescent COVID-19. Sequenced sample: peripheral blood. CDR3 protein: CASRLSSGNTIYF. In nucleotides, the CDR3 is TGTGCCAGCAGGCTGAGCTCTGGAAACACCATATATTTT.